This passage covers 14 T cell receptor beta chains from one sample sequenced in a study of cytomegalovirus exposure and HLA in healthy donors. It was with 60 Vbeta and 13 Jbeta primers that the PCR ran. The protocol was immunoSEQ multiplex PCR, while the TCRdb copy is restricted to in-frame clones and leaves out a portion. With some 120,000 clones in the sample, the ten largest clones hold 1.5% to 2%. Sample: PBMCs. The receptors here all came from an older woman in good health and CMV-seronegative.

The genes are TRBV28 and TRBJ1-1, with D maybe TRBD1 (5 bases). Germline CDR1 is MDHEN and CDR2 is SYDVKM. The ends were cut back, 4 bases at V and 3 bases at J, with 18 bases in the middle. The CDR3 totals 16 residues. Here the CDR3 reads CASSSSSGEGDTEAFF. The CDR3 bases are TGTGCCAGCAGTTCGTCTTCGGGGGAAGGGGACACTGAAGCTTTCTTT. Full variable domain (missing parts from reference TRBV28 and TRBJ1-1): DVKVTQSSRYLVKRTGEKVFLECVQDMDHENMFWYRQDPGLGLRLIYFSYDVKMKEKGDIPEGYSVSREKKERFSLILESASTNQTSMYLCASSSSSGEGDTEAFFGQGTRLTVV.

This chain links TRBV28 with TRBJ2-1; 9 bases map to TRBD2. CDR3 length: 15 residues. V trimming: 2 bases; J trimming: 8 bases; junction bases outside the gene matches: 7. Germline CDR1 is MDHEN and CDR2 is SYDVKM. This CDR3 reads CASSLRGGRGHEQFF. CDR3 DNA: TGTGCCAGCAGTTTACGGGGCGGGAGGGGCCATGAGCAGTTCTTC.

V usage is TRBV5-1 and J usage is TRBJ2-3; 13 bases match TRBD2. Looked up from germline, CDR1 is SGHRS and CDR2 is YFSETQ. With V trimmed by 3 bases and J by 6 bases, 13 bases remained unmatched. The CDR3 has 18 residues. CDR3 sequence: CASSSRTSGSVPWDTQYF. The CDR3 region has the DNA TGCGCCAGCAGCTCCAGGACTAGCGGGAGCGTCCCATGGGATACGCAGTATTTT.

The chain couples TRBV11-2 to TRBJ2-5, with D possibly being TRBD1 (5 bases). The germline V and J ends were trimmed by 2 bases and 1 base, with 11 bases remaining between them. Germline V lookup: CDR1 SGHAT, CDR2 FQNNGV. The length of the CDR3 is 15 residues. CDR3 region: CASSLNRRAQETQYF. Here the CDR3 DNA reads TGTGCCAGCAGCTTAAACCGCAGGGCCCAAGAGACCCAGTACTTC.

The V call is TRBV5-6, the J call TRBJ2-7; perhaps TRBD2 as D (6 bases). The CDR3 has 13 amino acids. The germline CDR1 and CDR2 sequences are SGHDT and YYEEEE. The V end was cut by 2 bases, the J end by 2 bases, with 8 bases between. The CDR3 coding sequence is TGTGCCAGCAGCTTCGGGGGAACCTACGAGCAGTACTTC. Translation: CASSFGGTYEQYF.

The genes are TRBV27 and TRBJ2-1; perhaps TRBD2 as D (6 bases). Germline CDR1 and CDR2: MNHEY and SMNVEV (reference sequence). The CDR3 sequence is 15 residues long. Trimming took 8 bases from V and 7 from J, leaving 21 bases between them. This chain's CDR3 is CASSSLSGPGNEQFF. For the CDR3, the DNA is TGTGCCAGCTCTTCCCTCAGCGGGCCTGGGAATGAGCAGTTCTTC.

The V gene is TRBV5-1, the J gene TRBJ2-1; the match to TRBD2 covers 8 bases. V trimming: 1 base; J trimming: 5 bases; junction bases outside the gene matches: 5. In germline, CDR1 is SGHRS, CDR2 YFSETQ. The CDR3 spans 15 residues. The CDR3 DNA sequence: TGCGCCAGCAGCTTGTGGGGCGGGGGGAACAATGAGCAGTTCTTC. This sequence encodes CASSLWGGGNNEQFF.

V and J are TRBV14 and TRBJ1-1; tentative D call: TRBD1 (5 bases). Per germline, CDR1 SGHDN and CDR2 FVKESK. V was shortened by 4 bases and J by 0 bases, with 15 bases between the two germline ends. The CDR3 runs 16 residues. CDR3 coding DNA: TGTGCCAGCAGCCCATATGGGGCAGGGATGAACACTGAAGCTTTCTTT. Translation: CASSPYGAGMNTEAFF.

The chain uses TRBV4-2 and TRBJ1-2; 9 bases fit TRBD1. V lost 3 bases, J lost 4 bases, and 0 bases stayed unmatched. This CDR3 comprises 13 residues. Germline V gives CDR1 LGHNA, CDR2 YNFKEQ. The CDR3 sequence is CASSQDRGYGYTF. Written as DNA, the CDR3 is TGTGCCAGCAGCCAGGACAGGGGCTATGGCTACACCTTC.

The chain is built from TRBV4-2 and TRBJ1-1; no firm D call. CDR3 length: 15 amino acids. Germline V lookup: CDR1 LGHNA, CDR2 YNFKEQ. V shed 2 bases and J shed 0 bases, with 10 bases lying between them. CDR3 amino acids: CASSQQQSMNTEAFF. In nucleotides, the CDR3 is TGTGCCAGCAGCCAACAACAGAGTATGAACACTGAAGCTTTCTTT.

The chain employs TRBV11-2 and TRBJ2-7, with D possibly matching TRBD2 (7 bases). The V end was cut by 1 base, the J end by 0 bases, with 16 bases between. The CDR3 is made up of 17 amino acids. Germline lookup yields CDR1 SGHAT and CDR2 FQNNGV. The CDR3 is CASSLGGGRRNSYEQYF. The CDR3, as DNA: TGTGCCAGCAGCTTAGGGGGGGGGCGGCGGAACTCCTACGAGCAGTACTTC. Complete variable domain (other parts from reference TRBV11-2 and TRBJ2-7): EAGVAQSPRYKIIEKRQSVAFWCNPISGHATLYWYQQILGQGPKLLIQFQNNGVVDDSQLPKDRFSAERLKGVDSTLKIQPAKLEDSAVYLCASSLGGGRRNSYEQYFGPGTRLTVT.

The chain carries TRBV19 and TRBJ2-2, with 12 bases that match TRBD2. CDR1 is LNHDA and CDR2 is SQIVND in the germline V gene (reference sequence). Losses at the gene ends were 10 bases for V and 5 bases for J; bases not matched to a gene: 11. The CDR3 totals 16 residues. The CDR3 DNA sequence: TGTGCCATACGGGAGACTAGCGGGGGATATACCGGGGAGCTGTTTTTT. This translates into CAIRETSGGYTGELFF. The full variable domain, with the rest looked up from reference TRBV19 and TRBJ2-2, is DGGITQSPKYLFRKEGQNVTLSCEQNLNHDAMYWYRQDPGQGLRLIYYSQIVNDFQKGDIAEGYSVSREKKESFPLTVTSAQKNPTAFYLCAIRETSGGYTGELFFGEGSRLTVL.

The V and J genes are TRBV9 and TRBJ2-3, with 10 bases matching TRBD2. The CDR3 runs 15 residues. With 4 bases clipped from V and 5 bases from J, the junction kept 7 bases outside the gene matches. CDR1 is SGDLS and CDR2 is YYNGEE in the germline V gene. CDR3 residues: CASSPGASGGDTQYF. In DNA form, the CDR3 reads TGTGCCAGCAGCCCGGGGGCTAGCGGGGGAGATACGCAGTATTTT.

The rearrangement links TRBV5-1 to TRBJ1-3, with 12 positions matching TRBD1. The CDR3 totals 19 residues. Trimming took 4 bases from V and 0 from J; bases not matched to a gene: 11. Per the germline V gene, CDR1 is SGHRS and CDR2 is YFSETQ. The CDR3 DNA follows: TGCGCCAGCAGCCTGGAAGGGACAGGGGGCAAATTCTCTGGAAACACCATATATTTT. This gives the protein CASSLEGTGGKFSGNTIYF.